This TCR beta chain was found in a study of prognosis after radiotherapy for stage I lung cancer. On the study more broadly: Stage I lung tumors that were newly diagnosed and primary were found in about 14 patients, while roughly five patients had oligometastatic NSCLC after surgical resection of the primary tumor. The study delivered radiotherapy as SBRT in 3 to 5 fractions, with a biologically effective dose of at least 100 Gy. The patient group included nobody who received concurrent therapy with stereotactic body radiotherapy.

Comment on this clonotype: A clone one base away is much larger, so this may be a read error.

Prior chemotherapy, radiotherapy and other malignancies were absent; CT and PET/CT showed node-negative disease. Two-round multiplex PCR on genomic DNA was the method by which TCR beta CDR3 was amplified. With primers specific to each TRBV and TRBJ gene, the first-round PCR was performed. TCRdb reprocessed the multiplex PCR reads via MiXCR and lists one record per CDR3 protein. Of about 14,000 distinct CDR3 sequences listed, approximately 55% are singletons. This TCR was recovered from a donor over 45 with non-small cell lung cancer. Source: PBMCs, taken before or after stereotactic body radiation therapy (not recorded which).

The CDR3 sequence: CSAEKVPERTEAFF. As DNA, the CDR3 is TGCAGTGCCGAGAAGGTCCCCGAACGGACTGAAGCTTTCTTT. The V and J genes are TRBV20-1 and TRBJ1-1; D not resolved. Germline CDR1 is DFQATT and CDR2 is SNEGSKA (reference sequence). The CDR3 loop spans 14 amino acids. The V and J ends lost 6 bases and 5 bases respectively, with 19 bases between them.